These 12 T cell receptor beta chains share one sample of origin, sequenced in a study of blood T cells in healthy people across ages. Then a second PCR, running roughly 7 to 11 cycles, was carried out with a sample-barcoded 5' primer and a J-beta primer mix. TCRdb ran MiXCR on the 5' RACE reads and lists one entry per CDR3 protein. This table holds 800,000 or so distinct CDR3 sequences, just under 25% found once. Separately, the same data were catalogued under a study of T cells of mothers and their children.

The sequenced material came from blood. Receptors were obtained from a boy aged 5 to 17 in good health.

About this clonotype: The germline gene is not matched at one end of the junction; a read error may be the cause. The chain couples TRBV20-1 to TRBJ1-5; no firm D call. The CDR3 is 12 amino acids. Germline CDR1 and CDR2: DFQATT and SNEGSKA (reference sequence). The CDR3 DNA reads TGCAGTGCACGGAAGGGAAATCAGTCCCAGCATTTT. This encodes CSARKGNQSQHF.

The V call is TRBV5-4, the J call TRBJ2-1; possible D gene TRBD2, 5 bases. The V end lost 3 bases, the J end lost 9 bases, and 10 bases lay between the germline ends. This CDR3 spans 12 amino acids. Germline assignment: CDR1 SGHNT and CDR2 YYREEE (reference sequence). CDR3 in DNA: TGTGCCAGCAGCTGGACTGGCGGTGAGCAGTTCTTC. This sequence encodes CASSWTGGEQFF.

This clonotype has only a few counts. V gene TRBV21-1 combines with J gene TRBJ1-4; the table's TRBD1 call for D was not verified on the DNA. TRBV21-1 is classified as a pseudogene. The CDR3 totals 14 residues. The CDR3 loop is CASSPYREDEKLFF. CDR3 bases: TGTGCCAGCAGCCCTTACAGGGAGGATGAAAAACTGTTTTTT.

The CDR3 spells CASNQGGRSTDTQYF. In nucleotides, the CDR3 is TGTGCCAGCAACCAAGGCGGGAGGAGCACAGATACGCAGTATTTT. The chain combines TRBV6-2 or TRBV6-3 with TRBJ2-3; 8 bases line up with TRBD2. Losses at the gene ends were 7 bases for V and 0 bases for J; bases not matched to a gene: 6. CDR1 is MNHEY, CDR2 SVGEGT, per germline. This CDR3 comprises 15 residues.

This chain joins TRBV6-2 or TRBV6-3 and TRBJ2-7, with 8 bases matching TRBD2. V lost 5 bases to trimming and J lost 1 base; unmatched junction nucleotides: 10. Germline V gene data show CDR1 as MNHEY and CDR2 as SVGEGT. The length of the CDR3 is 16 residues. The CDR3 sequence is CASSNLKSGGSYEQYF. DNA of the CDR3: TGTGCCAGCAGTAACCTTAAAAGCGGGGGTTCCTACGAGCAGTACTTC.

This clonotype has only a few counts. The V gene is TRBV4-1, the J gene TRBJ2-2; D gene uncertain. This CDR3 contains 15 residues. V was cut by 2 bases and J by 2 bases, with 9 bases left in between. From germline, CDR1 is MGHRA and CDR2 YSYEKL. In nucleotides, the CDR3 is TGCGCCAGCAGCCAATCTCCGGTTAACACCGGGGAGCTGTTTTTT. Amino acids: CASSQSPVNTGELFF.

For this clonotype: A junction boundary mismatches the germline segment, possibly from a read error. The genes are TRBV20-1 and TRBJ2-4; 16 nucleotides align to TRBD2. Germline V CDR1 and CDR2: DFQATT, SNEGSKA (reference sequence). The CDR3 spans 16 residues. The CDR3 region is CSARGLAGGPKNIPYF. CDR3 DNA: TGCAGTGCTAGGGGACTAGCGGGGGGGCCAAAAAACATTCCGTACTTC.

The V and J genes are TRBV5-1 and TRBJ1-1, with D possibly matching TRBD1 (6 bases). The ends were cut back, 0 bases at V and 7 bases at J, with 13 bases in the middle. Germline V gives CDR1 SGHRS, CDR2 YFSETQ. The CDR3 is 14 residues long. The DNA of the CDR3 is TGCGCCAGCAGCTTGGAGGGGGGAACGGGTGAAGCTTTCTTT. Translated, it gives CASSLEGGTGEAFF.

This clonotype was seen more than once but under ten times. The rearrangement joins TRBV24-1 to TRBJ2-5; tentatively, D is TRBD1 or TRBD2 (5 bases each). CDR3 length: 19 amino acids. Deletions cut 1 base from V and 1 base from J, with 21 bases between. Germline V gene sequence: CDR1 KGHDR, CDR2 SFDVKD. This chain's CDR3 is CATSDFAGRDHIVQETQYF. The DNA of the CDR3 is TGTGCCACCAGTGATTTCGCCGGTCGGGACCACATCGTCCAAGAGACCCAGTACTTC.

The chain is built from TRBV29-1 and TRBJ2-5, with D uncertain. The better agreement between TRBJ2-1 and the DNA end casts doubt on the J call. Germline assignment: CDR1 SQVTM and CDR2 ANQGSEA. CDR3 size: 14 residues. The CDR3 loop reads CSVELRSSLNEQFF. CDR3 sequence (DNA): TGCAGCGTTGAACTAAGAAGCAGTCTCAATGAGCAGTTCTTC.

This clonotype was seen more than once but under ten times. The chain employs TRBV24-1 and TRBJ2-3, with D unresolved. This CDR3 is built from 13 residues. Germline values: CDR1 KGHDR, CDR2 SFDVKD. V was clipped by 0 bases and J by 4 bases, with 4 bases between them. The CDR3 DNA follows: TGTGCCACCAGTGATTTGCCCGCAGATACGCAGTATTTT. Amino acids: CATSDLPADTQYF.

V usage is TRBV14 and J usage is TRBJ2-5; 10 bases are shared with TRBD2. Gene TRBJ2-1 matches the end of the DNA better, so the J call may be wrong. Germline V gene lookup returns CDR1 SGHDN and CDR2 FVKESK. This CDR3 is built from 17 residues. The CDR3 here is CASSQEGAGGPLDEQFF. CDR3 nucleotide sequence: TGTGCCAGCAGCCAAGAAGGAGCGGGGGGGCCCTTGGATGAGCAGTTCTTC.